The rows below give T cell receptor beta chains drawn from one sample of a study of cytomegalovirus exposure and HLA in healthy donors. Sequenced by immunoSEQ multiplex PCR; TCRdb stores in-frame clones only, minus some. In the table there are around 140,000 clones, around 82% of which are singletons. Input material: PBMCs. The source of these receptors is a woman aged 18-29 years in good health and CMV-seropositive. The CDR3 runs from the conserved cysteine through the conserved F or W. Fields, in order: D gene, clone size, V gene, J gene, CDR3 DNA, CDR3 protein. D genes are given only for firm matches. Expanded clones get a size class; other rows say once, few or many, or leave the size out.

>-|once|TRBV6-6|TRBJ2-4
TGTGCCAGCCTATCCACGGGGGAAACCAAAAACATTCAGTACTTC
CASLSTGETKNIQYF
>-|-|TRBV7-9|TRBJ1-1
TGTGCCAGCAGCTGGGGGGGGCTGAACACTGAAGCTTTCTTT
CASSWGGLNTEAFF
>-|-|TRBV7-9|TRBJ2-1
TGTGCCAGCAGCCCAGGGGTGTCCGCCTACAATGAGCAGTTCTTC
CASSPGVSAYNEQFF
>-|-|TRBV28|TRBJ1-1
TGTGCCAGCAGTTTTGATCTAGTCAGCACTGAAGCTTTCTTT
CASSFDLVSTEAFF
>TRBD2|-|TRBV9|TRBJ2-2
TGTGCCAGCAGCGTGACTAGCGGTACCGGGGAGCTGTTTTTT
CASSVTSGTGELFF
>TRBD2|-|TRBV9|TRBJ2-7
TGTGCCAGCAGCAAGGGACTAGCGGCAGCCTACGAGCAGTACTTC
CASSKGLAAAYEQYF
>-|-|TRBV19|TRBJ1-1
TGTGCCAGTGACGACAGGCTGAACACTGAAGCTTTCTTT
CASDDRLNTEAFF
>TRBD1|-|TRBV6-5|TRBJ2-7
TGTGCCAGCAGAGCGGACAGGGTGCTCTCCTACGAGCAGTACTTC
CASRADRVLSYEQYF
>-|-|TRBV6-1|TRBJ2-7
TGTGCCAGCAGGAGGGGGGGAACCTACGAGCAGTACTTC
CASRRGGTYEQYF
>-|-|TRBV6-5|TRBJ1-2
TGTGCCAGCAGCCAAACGGGTTACTATGGCTACACCTTC
CASSQTGYYGYTF
>-|-|TRBV19|TRBJ1-2
TGTGCCAGTAGTTCCCCGGGAGGCGTTGAACTCTACACCTTC
CASSSPGGVELYTF
>-|-|TRBV19|TRBJ2-3
TGTGCCAGTAGTATAGGACAAAGTGGGCCAGATACGCAGTATTTT
CASSIGQSGPDTQYF
>-|few|TRBV5-1|TRBJ1-6
TGCGCCAGCAGCTTGGGAGGTCGAGGGCGTAATTCACCCCTCCACTTT
CASSLGGRGRNSPLHF
>TRBD2|once|TRBV5-1|TRBJ2-3
TGCGCCAGCAGCTTAGCGGGGAGCACAGATACGCAGTATTTT
CASSLAGSTDTQYF
>TRBD1|few|TRBV19|TRBJ1-5
TGTGCCAGTAGTGTCCCTCCGGGACAGGCGCAGCATTTT
CASSVPPGQAQHF
>-|-|TRBV6-5|TRBJ2-3
TGTGCCAGCAGTTACTCCGGCGGGAAGGCAGATACGCAGTATTTT
CASSYSGGKADTQYF
>TRBD2|few|TRBV27|TRBJ2-1
TGTGCCAGCAGTTCATCGGGGGGGCATTACAATGAGCAGTTCTTC
CASSSSGGHYNEQFF
>TRBD2|-|TRBV29-1|TRBJ2-1
TGCAGCGTGCTTGTCGGGGGGAATGAGCAGTTCTTC
CSVLVGGNEQFF
>TRBD1|-|TRBV4-1|TRBJ2-7
TGCGCCAGCAGCCAAATAGGACAGGGATACGAGCAGTACTTC
CASSQIGQGYEQYF
>-|-|TRBV5-1|TRBJ1-6
TGCGCCAGCAAACTTAGGAACAGCCCCGGGGAACCCCTCCACTTT
CASKLRNSPGEPLHF
>-|-|TRBV5-5|TRBJ1-4
TGTGCCAGCACCTGGGGGGGGGCTCGCACTAATGAAAAACTGTTTTTT
CASTWGGARTNEKLFF
>TRBD2|-|TRBV6-5|TRBJ2-1
TGTGCCAGCAGCAAAGCGGGGGAAGCCTACAATGAGCAGTTCTTC
CASSKAGEAYNEQFF
>TRBD1|-|TRBV4-1|TRBJ2-7
TGCGCCAGCAGCCCGGACTTTCAGGGGGTAGTATACGAGCAGTACTTC
CASSPDFQGVVYEQYF
>-|-|TRBV10-3|TRBJ1-1
TGTGCCATCAGTGATAATTGGGCGCGGAACACTGAAGCTTTCTTT
CAISDNWARNTEAFF
>TRBD1|-|TRBV6-1|TRBJ1-1
TGTGCCAGCAGTGAAGCGCTTCCAGGGGGCTGGGTGAACACTGAAGCTTTCTTT
CASSEALPGGWVNTEAFF
>TRBD1|-|TRBV19|TRBJ1-5
TGTGCCAGTAGCCTCGACAGGGGACGGAGCAATCAGCCCCAGCATTTT
CASSLDRGRSNQPQHF
>-|-|TRBV5-8|TRBJ1-5
TGTGCCAGCAGCCACAAAACCCAAAGTCAGCCCCAGCATTTT
CASSHKTQSQPQHF
>TRBD1|-|TRBV11-2|TRBJ2-1
TGTGCCAGCAGCTCTAGACCCGGGACAGGGGTTGACGGCGAGCAGTTCTTC
CASSSRPGTGVDGEQFF
>TRBD1|-|TRBV28|TRBJ2-5
TGTGCCAGCAGTTCACGCCTCGGACAGGCTGGGGAGACCCAGTACTTC
CASSSRLGQAGETQYF
>TRBD1|-|TRBV7-8|TRBJ1-6
TGTGCCAGCAGCTTAGAAGAGAGGGACAGCTCCTATAATTCACCCCTCCACTTT
CASSLEERDSSYNSPLHF
>-|-|TRBV29-1|TRBJ2-5
TGCAGCGGGGGAGGTCCCGGGGAGACCCAGTACTTC
CSGGGPGETQYF
>TRBD1|-|TRBV10-3|TRBJ1-5
TGTGCCATCAGTGAGGGACAGGGGTACCAGCCCCAGCATTTT
CAISEGQGYQPQHF
>-|-|TRBV6-5|TRBJ2-7
TGTGCCAGCAGTCCAAGGGGGGGAACCTACGAGCAGTACTTC
CASSPRGGTYEQYF
>TRBD1|once|TRBV18|TRBJ2-3
TGTGCCAGCTCACCTCGCGGACAGGTTGTCGCAGATACGCAGTATTTT
CASSPRGQVVADTQYF
>TRBD2|-|TRBV2|TRBJ2-7
TGTGCCAGCAGCCAGGGACTAAGCTCCTACGAGCAGTACTTC
CASSQGLSSYEQYF
>TRBD2|-|TRBV9|TRBJ2-2
TGTGCCAGCAGCCCCAACCCTAGCGGTATCGGGGAGCTGTTTTTT
CASSPNPSGIGELFF
>TRBD1|-|TRBV6-5|TRBJ2-7
TGTGCCAGCAGGCCCGGGACAGTGAGCTCCTACGAGCAGTACTTC
CASRPGTVSSYEQYF
>-|-|TRBV14|TRBJ1-3
TGTGCCAGCAGCCAAGACAGGCAACGGGGAAACACCATATATTTT
CASSQDRQRGNTIYF
>-|-|TRBV16|TRBJ2-1
TGTGCCAGCAGCCAATCCACCTATAGCTCCTACAATGAGCAGTTCTTC
CASSQSTYSSYNEQFF
>TRBD1|once|TRBV7-9|TRBJ2-1
TGTGCCAGCAGCACCACAGGGGGAACCGGTGAGCAGTTCTTC
CASSTTGGTGEQFF
>-|-|TRBV6-5|TRBJ2-1
TGTGCCAGCAGTTACTCTATCGGGGGGCTGGTCATGGAGTTCTTC
CASSYSIGGLVMEFF
>-|-|TRBV11-2|TRBJ1-6
TGTGCCAGCAGCGACGGACTAGCGGGTGGTAGGAATTCACCCCTCCACTTT
CASSDGLAGGRNSPLHF
>TRBD2|-|TRBV12-5|TRBJ2-5
TGTGCTAGTGAACCTGACAGATGGACTAGCGGGGGACAAGAGACCCAGTACTTC
CASEPDRWTSGGQETQYF
>TRBD2|-|TRBV9|TRBJ2-5
TGTGCCAGCAGCGTAGCGGGGGGAACGTACCAAGAGACCCAGTACTTC
CASSVAGGTYQETQYF